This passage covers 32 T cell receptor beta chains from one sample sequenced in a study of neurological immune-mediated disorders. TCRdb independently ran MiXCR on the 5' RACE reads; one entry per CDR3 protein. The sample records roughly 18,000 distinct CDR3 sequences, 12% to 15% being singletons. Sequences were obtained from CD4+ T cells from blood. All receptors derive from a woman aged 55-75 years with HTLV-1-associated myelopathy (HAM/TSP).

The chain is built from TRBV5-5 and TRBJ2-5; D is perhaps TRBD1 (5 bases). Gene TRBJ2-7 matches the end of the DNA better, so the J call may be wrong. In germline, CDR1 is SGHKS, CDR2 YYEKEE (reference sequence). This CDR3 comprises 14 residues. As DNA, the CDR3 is TGTGCCAGCAGTCCTCAGACAGTGTCCTACGAGCAGTACTTC. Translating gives CASSPQTVSYEQYF.

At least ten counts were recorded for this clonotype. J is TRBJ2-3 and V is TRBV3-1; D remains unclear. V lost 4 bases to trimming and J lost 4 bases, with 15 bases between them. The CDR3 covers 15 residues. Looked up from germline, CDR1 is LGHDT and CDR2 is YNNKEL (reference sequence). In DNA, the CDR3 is TGTGCCAGCAGCCGCCTCCGAGGCACATCAGATACGCAGTATTTT. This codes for CASSRLRGTSDTQYF.

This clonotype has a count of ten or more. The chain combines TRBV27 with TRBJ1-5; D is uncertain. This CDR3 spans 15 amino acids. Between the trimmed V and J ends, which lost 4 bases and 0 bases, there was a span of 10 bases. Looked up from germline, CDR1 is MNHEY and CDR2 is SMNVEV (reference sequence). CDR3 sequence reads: CASSSLRYSNQPQHF. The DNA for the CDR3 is TGTGCCAGCAGTTCCCTTCGGTATAGCAATCAGCCCCAGCATTTT.

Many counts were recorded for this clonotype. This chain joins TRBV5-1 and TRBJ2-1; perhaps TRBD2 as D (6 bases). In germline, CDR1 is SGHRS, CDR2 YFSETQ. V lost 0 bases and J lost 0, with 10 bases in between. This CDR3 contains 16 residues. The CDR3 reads CASSLDPRDSYNEQFF. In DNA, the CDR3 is TGCGCCAGCAGCTTGGACCCGCGGGACTCCTACAATGAGCAGTTCTTC.

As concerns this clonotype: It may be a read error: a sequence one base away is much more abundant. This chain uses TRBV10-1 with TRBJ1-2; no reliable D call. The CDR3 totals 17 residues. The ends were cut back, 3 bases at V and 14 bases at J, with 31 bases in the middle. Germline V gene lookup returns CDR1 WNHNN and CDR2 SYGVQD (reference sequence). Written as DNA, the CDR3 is TGCGCCAGCAGTGATGCGTTTACGGAAAACACGGCGATTGGGTGGACCTTC. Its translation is CASSDAFTENTAIGWTF.

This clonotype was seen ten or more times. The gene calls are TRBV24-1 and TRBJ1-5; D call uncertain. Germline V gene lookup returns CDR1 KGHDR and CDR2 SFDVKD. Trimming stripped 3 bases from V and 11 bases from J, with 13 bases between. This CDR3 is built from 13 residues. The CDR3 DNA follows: TGTGCCACCAGTGATCGGACGCTCGTGTCCCAGCATTTT. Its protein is CATSDRTLVSQHF.

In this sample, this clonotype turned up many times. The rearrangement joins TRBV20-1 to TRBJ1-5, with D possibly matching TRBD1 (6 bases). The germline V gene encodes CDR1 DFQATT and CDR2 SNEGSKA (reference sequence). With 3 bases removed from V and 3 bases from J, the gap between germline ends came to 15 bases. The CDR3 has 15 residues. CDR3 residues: CSASGGRTVNQPQHF. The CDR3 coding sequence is TGCAGTGCTAGCGGAGGAAGGACAGTCAATCAGCCCCAGCATTTT.

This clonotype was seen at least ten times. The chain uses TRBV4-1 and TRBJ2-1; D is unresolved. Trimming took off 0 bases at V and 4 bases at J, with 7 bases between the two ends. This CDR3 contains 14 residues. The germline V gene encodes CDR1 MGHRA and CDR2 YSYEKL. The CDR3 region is CASSQDPMYNEQFF. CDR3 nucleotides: TGCGCCAGCAGCCAAGATCCCATGTACAATGAGCAGTTCTTC.

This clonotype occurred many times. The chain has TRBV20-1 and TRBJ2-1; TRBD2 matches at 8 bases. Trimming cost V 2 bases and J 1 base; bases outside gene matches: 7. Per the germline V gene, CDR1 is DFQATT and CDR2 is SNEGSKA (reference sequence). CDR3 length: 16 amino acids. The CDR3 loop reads CSARSSLADSYNEQFF. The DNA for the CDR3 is TGCAGTGCTAGATCCTCACTAGCGGATTCCTACAATGAGCAGTTCTTC.

Here the CDR3 reads CASSPDRSTDTQYF. The CDR3 DNA reads TGTGCCAGCTCACCGGACAGGAGCACAGATACGCAGTATTTT. The rearrangement uses TRBV18 and TRBJ2-3, with TRBD1 identical over 7 bases. Losses at the gene ends were 3 bases for V and 0 bases for J; bases not matched to a gene: 0. This CDR3 region has 14 residues. Germline CDR1 KGHSH, CDR2 LQKENI. The full variable domain, completed using reference TRBV18 and TRBJ2-3, is NAGVMQNPRHLVRRRGQEARLRCSPMKGHSHVYWYRQLPEEGLKFMVYLQKENIIDESGMPKERFSAEFPKEGPSILRIQQVVRGDSAAYFCASSPDRSTDTQYFGPGTRLTVL.

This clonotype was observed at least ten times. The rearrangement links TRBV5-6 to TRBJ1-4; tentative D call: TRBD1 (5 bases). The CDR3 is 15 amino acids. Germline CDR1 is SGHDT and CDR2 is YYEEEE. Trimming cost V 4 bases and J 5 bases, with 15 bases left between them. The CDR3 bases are TGTGCCAGCAGCCCTCGCGGGACTTTGAATGAAAAACTGTTTTTT. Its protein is CASSPRGTLNEKLFF.

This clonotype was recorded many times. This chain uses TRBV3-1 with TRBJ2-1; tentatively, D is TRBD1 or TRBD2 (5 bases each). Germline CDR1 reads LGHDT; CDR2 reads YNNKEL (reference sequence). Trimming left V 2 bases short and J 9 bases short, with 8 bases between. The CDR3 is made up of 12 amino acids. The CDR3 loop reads CASSQSGSEQFF. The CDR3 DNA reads TGTGCCAGCAGCCAATCAGGGAGTGAGCAGTTCTTC.

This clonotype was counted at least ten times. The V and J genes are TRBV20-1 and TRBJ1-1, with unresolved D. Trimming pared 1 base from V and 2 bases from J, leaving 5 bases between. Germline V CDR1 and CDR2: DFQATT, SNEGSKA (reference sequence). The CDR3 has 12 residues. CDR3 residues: CSARAGNTEAFF. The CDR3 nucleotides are TGCAGTGCTAGAGCAGGAAACACTGAAGCTTTCTTT.

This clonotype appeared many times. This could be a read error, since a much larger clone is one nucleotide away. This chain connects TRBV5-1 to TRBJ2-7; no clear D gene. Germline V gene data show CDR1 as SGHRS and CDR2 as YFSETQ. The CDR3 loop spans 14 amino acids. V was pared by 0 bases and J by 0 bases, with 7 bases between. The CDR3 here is CASSLVGFSYEQYF. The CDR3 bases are TGCGCCAGCAGCTTGGTGGGATTCTCCTACGAGCAGTACTTC.

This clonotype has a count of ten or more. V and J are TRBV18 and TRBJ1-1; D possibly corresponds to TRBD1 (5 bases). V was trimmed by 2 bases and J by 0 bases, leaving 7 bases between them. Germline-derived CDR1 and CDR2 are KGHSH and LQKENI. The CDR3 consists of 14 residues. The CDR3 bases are TGTGCCAGCTCACCATCAGGGATGAACACTGAAGCTTTCTTT. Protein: CASSPSGMNTEAFF.

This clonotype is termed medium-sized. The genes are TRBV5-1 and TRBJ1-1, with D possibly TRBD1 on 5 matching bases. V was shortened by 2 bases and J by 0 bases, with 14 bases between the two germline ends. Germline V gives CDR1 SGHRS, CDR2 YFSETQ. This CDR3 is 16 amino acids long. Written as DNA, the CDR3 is TGCGCCAGCAGCTTTGGGAGGGGCAGCGTGAACACTGAAGCTTTCTTT. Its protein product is CASSFGRGSVNTEAFF.

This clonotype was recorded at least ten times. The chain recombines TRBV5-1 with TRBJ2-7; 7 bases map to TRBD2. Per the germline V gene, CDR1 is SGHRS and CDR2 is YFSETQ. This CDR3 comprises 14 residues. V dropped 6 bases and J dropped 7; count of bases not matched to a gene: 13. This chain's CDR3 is CASTPGAAAGEQYF. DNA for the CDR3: TGCGCCAGCACCCCGGGAGCAGCAGCGGGAGAGCAGTACTTC.

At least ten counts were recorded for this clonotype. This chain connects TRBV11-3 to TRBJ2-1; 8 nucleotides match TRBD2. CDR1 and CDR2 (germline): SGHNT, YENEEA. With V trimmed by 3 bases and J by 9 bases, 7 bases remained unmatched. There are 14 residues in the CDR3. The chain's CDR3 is CASSLKRERVEQFF. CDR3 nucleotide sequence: TGTGCCAGCAGCTTGAAGCGGGAGAGGGTTGAGCAGTTCTTC.

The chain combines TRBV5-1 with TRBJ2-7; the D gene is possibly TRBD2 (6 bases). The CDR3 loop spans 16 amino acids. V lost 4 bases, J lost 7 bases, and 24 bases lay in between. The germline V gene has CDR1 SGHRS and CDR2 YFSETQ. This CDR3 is CASSTRTIGSGYEQYF. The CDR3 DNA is TGCGCCAGCAGCACCCGGACTATCGGGAGTGGCTATGAGCAGTACTTC.

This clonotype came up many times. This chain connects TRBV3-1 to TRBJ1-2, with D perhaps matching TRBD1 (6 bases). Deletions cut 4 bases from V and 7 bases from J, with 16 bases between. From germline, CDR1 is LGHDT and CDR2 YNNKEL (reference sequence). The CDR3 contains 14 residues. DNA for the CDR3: TGTGCCAGCAGCCCTACGACAGGTGCCCGTGGCTACACCTTC. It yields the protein CASSPTTGARGYTF. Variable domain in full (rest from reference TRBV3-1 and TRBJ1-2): DTAVSQTPKYLVTQMGNDKSIKCEQNLGHDTMYWYKQDSKKFLKIMFSYNNKELIINETVPNRFSPKSPDKAHLNLHINSLELGDSAVYFCASSPTTGARGYTFGSGTRLTVV.

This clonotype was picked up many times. The CDR3 loop reads CASSLNAGTYEQYF. The CDR3 DNA follows: TGTGCCAGCAGCCTTAATGCTGGGACCTACGAGCAGTACTTC. The rearrangement joins TRBV11-3 to TRBJ2-7; D uncertain. The germline V and J ends were trimmed by 5 bases and 2 bases, with 13 bases remaining between them. This CDR3 has 14 residues. Germline values: CDR1 SGHNT, CDR2 YENEEA.

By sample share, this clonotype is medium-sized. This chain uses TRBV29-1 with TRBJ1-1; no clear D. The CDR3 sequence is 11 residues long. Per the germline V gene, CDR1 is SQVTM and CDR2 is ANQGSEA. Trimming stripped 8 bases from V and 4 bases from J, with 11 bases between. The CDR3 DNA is TGCAGCTCTCGGAGCAGCACTGAAGCTTTCTTT. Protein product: CSSRSSTEAFF.

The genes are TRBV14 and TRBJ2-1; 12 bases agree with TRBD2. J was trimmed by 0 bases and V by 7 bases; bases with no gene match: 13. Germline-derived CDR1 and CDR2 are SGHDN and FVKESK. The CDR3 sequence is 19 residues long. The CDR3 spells CASILLGGLAGYSYNEQFF. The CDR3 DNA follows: TGTGCCAGCATCCTCCTAGGGGGACTAGCGGGTTACTCCTACAATGAGCAGTTCTTC.

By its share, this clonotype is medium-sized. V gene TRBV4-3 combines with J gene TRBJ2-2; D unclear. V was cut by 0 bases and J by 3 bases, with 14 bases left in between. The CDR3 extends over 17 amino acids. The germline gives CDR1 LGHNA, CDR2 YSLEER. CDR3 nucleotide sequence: TGCGCCAGCAGCCAAGAAGTTCCAGGAGTTTACACCGGGGAGCTGTTTTTT. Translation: CASSQEVPGVYTGELFF.

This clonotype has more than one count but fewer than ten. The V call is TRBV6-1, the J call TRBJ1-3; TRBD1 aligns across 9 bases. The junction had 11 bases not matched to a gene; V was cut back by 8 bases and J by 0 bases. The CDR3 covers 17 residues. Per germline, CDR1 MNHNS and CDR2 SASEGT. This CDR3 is CASAPAGTGLSGNTIYF. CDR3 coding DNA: TGTGCCAGCGCCCCCGCCGGGACAGGGCTCTCTGGAAACACCATATATTTT.

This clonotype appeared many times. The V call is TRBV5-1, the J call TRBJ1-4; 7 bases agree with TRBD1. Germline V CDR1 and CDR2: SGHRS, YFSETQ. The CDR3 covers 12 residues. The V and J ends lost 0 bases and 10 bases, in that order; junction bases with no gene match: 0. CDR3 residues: CASSLAGGKLFF. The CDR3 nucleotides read TGCGCCAGCAGCTTGGCAGGGGGAAAACTGTTTTTT.

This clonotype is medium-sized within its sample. CDR3 sequence: CASSERTGGASYTF. The CDR3 nucleotides read TGTGCCAGCAGTGAACGGACAGGGGGCGCGAGCTACACCTTC. The chain combines TRBV6-1 with TRBJ1-2; 11 nucleotides agree with TRBD1. The CDR3 has 14 residues. Losses at the gene ends were 2 bases for V and 9 bases for J; bases not matched to a gene: 5. Germline CDR1 is MNHNS and CDR2 is SASEGT.

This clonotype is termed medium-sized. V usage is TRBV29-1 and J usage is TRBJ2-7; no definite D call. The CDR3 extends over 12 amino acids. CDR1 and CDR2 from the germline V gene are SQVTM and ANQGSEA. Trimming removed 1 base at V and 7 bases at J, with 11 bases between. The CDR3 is CSVEGVYKEQYF. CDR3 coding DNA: TGCAGCGTTGAAGGCGTATACAAGGAGCAGTACTTC.

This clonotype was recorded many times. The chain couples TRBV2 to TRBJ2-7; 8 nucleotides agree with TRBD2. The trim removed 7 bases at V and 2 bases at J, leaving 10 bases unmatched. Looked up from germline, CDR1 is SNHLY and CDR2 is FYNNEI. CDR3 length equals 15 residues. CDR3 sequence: CASNGGGRLTYEQYF. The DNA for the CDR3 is TGTGCCAGCAACGGGGGGGGGCGGTTAACCTACGAGCAGTACTTC.

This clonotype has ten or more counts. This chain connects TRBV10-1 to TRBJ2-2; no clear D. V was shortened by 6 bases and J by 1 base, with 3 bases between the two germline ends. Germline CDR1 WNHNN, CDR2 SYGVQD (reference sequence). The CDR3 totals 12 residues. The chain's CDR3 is CASSGNTGELFF. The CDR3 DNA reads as TGCGCCAGCAGCGGGAACACCGGGGAGCTGTTTTTT.

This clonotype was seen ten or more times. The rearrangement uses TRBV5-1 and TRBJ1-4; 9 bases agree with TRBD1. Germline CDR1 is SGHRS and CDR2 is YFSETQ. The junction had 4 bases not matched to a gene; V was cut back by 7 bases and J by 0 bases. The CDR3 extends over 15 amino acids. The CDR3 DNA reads TGCGCCAGCGGAACAGGGGGCTCAACTAATGAAAAACTGTTTTTT. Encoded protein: CASGTGGSTNEKLFF. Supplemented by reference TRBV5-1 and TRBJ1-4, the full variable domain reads KAGVTQTPRYLIKTRGQQVTLSCSPISGHRSVSWYQQTPGQGLQFLFEYFSETQRNKGNFPGRFSGRQFSNSRSEMNVSTLELGDSALYLCASGTGGSTNEKLFFGSGTQLSVL.

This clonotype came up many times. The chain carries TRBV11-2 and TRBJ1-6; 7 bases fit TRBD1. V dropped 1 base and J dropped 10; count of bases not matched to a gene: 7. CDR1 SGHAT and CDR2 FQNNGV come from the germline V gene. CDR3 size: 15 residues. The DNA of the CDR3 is TGTGCCAGCAGCTTAGTGGGCAGGGGGTGGTCACCCCTCCACTTT. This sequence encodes CASSLVGRGWSPLHF.